The 7 T cell receptor beta chains in this list originate from one sample, sequenced in a study of T cell responses to AZD1222 COVID-19 vaccine (dated by TCRdb to the early 2020s). The library was prepared using the immunoSEQ multiplex PCR assay. TCRdb retrieved this table from immuneACCESS and kept in-frame rearrangements only. Not all clones are present; in checked studies, unresolved V genes account for under half, and no reason is known for the remainder. Within this sample are 160,000 or so clones, with 85% to 90% of them counted one time only. Over 8% of the sample lies in the top ten. The intended sense of this specimen's time point label: about 28 days (+/-7) after the second vaccine dose. Sequenced material: peripheral blood, taken 28 days after the second AZD1222 dose. The receptors come from an adult who received the AZD1222 COVID-19 vaccine.

The chain is built from TRBV7-2 and TRBJ2-3; 9 nucleotides line up with TRBD2. Germline CDR1 reads SGHTA; CDR2 reads FQGNSA. The CDR3 sequence is 14 residues long. Unmatched junction bases numbered 7, after V lost 5 bases and J lost 7 bases. CDR3 protein: CASSTLAGSYTQYF. CDR3 nucleotides: TGTGCCAGCAGCACCCTAGCGGGAAGTTATACGCAGTATTTT.

The V call is TRBV19, the J call TRBJ2-5; D may be TRBD2 (6 bases). V was shortened by 4 bases and J by 2 bases, with 11 bases between the two germline ends. Germline CDR1 is LNHDA and CDR2 is SQIVND (reference sequence). The CDR3 extends over 14 amino acids. This CDR3 is CASSTPGLQETQYF. CDR3 nucleotide sequence: TGTGCCAGTAGTACACCGGGACTGCAAGAGACCCAGTACTTC.

On this clone itself: This same CDR3 is encoded by further DNA sequences in the sample. The chain employs TRBV28 and TRBJ2-5; 7 bases are a match to TRBD1. The CDR3 is 16 residues long. The trim removed 5 bases at V and 5 bases at J, leaving 14 bases unmatched. From germline, CDR1 is MDHEN and CDR2 SYDVKM. The CDR3 here is CASSQPRSGGRETQYF. The CDR3 DNA is TGTGCCAGCAGTCAGCCCCGGTCAGGGGGTAGGGAGACCCAGTACTTC.

The genes are TRBV4-2 and TRBJ1-6, with D perhaps matching TRBD1 (5 bases). In germline, CDR1 is LGHNA, CDR2 YNFKEQ. The CDR3 spans 18 residues. Trimming stripped 0 bases from V and 0 bases from J, with 12 bases between. The CDR3 nucleotides read TGTGCCAGCAGCCAAGATTTGGCAGGGACCTCCTATAATTCACCCCTCCACTTT. It is translated as CASSQDLAGTSYNSPLHF.

The rearrangement links TRBV4-2 to TRBJ1-4, with a weak D call TRBD1 (5 bases). Trimming took 4 bases from V and 4 from J, leaving 16 bases between them. The CDR3 is made up of 16 amino acids. CDR1 and CDR2 (germline): LGHNA, YNFKEQ. The CDR3 is CASSLNGGSGNEKLFF. For the CDR3, the DNA is TGTGCCAGCAGCCTAAATGGGGGAAGCGGTAATGAAAAACTGTTTTTT.

This chain joins TRBV6-5 and TRBJ1-2, with D possibly TRBD1 on 6 matching bases. V was trimmed by 5 bases and J by 5 bases, leaving 15 bases between them. The CDR3 runs 14 residues. The germline V gene has CDR1 MNHEY and CDR2 SVGAGI. CDR3 sequence: CASSPRGGRYGYTF. Here the CDR3 DNA reads TGTGCCAGCAGTCCCCGGGGGGGCAGATATGGCTACACCTTC.

This chain joins TRBV28 and TRBJ2-5, with TRBD1 identical over 8 bases. Trimming took 6 bases from V and 9 from J; bases not matched to a gene: 12. Germline V gene sequence: CDR1 MDHEN, CDR2 SYDVKM. The CDR3 is 14 amino acids. The CDR3 loop reads CASSPTGGHRAQYF. The CDR3, as DNA: TGTGCCAGCAGCCCAACAGGGGGTCATCGGGCCCAGTACTTC.